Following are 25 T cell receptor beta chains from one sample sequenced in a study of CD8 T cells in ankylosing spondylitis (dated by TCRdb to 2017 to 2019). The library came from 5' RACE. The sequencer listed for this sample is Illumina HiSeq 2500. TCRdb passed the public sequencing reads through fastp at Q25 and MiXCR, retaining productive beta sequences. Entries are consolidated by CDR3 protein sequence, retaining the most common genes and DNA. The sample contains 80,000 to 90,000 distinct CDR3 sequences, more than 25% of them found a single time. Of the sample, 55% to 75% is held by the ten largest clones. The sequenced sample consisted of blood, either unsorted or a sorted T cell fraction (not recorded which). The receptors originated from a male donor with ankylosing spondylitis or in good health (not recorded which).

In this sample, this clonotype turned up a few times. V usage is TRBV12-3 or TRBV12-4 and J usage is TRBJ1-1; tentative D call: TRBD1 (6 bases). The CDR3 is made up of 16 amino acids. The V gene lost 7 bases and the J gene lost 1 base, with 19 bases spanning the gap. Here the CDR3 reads CASTSLGQTENTEAFF. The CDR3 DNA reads TGTGCCAGCACCTCCCTTGGACAGACCGAGAACACTGAAGCTTTCTTT.

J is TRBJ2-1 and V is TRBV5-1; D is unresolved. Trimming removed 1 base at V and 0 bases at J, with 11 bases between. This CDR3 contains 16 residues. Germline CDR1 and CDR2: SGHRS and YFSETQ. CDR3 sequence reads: CASSLSVRPSYNEQFF. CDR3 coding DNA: TGCGCCAGCAGCTTGTCGGTGCGACCCTCCTACAATGAGCAGTTCTTC.

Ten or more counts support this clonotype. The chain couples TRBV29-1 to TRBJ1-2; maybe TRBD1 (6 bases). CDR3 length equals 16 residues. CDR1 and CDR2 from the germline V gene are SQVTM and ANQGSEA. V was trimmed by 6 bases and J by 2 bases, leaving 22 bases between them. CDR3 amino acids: CSVSSPDSLLNYGYTF. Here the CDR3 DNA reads TGCAGCGTCAGTAGCCCGGACAGTCTTTTAAACTATGGCTACACCTTC. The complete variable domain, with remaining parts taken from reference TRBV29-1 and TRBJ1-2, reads SAVISQKPSRDICQRGTSLTIQCQVDSQVTMMFWYRQQPGQSLTLIATANQGSEATYESGFVIDKFPISRPNLTFSTLTVSNMSPEDSSIYLCSVSSPDSLLNYGYTFGSGTRLTVV.

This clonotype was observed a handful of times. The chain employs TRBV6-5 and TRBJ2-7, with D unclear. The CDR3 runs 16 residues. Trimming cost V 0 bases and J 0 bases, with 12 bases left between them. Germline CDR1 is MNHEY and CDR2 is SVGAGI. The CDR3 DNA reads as TGTGCCAGCAGTTACTCAGGGTTTTCTAGCTCCTACGAGCAGTACGTC. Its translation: CASSYSGFSSSYEQYV.

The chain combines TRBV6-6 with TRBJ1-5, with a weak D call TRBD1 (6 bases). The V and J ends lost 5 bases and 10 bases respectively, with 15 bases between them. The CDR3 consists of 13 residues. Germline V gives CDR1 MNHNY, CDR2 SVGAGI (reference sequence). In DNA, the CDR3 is TGTGCCAGCAGTCAGGGGACTTCGCAACCCCAGCATTTT. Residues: CASSQGTSQPQHF.

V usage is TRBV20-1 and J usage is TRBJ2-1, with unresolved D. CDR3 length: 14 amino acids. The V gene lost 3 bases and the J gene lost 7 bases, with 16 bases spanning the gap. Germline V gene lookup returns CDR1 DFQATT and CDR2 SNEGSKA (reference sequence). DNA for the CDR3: TGCAGTGCTAGTTCCCAGCCTGTGGGGAATGAGCAGTTCTTC. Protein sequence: CSASSQPVGNEQFF.

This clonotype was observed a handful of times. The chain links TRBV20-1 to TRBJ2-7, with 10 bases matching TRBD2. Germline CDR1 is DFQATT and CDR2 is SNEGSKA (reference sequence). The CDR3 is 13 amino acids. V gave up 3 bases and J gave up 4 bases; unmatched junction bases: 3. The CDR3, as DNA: TGCAGTGCTAGTGGACTAGCGGTTTACGAGCAGTACTTC. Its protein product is CSASGLAVYEQYF.

This CDR3 is CASSLGTVSYEQYF. CDR3 bases: TGTGCCAGCAGCTTAGGGACAGTATCCTACGAGCAGTACTTC. The rearrangement links TRBV7-3 to TRBJ2-7; 7 positions match TRBD1. Germline V gene data show CDR1 as SGHTA and CDR2 as FQGTGA. The CDR3 sequence is 14 residues long. V shed 2 bases and J 1 base; nucleotides not matched to a gene: 2.

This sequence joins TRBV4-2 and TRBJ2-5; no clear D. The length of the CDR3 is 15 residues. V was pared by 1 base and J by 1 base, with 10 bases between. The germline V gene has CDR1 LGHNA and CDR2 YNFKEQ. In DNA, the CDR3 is TGTGCCAGCAGCCAAGGTCCCCTGACCCAAGAGACCCAGTACTTC. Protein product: CASSQGPLTQETQYF.

The CDR3 spells CSAYDTLFEQGKDTEAFF. CDR3 nucleotide sequence: TGCAGTGCTTACGATACCCTTTTCGAACAGGGGAAGGACACTGAAGCTTTCTTT. This chain connects TRBV20-1 to TRBJ1-1; 7 bases line up with TRBD1. The CDR3 has 18 amino acids. Germline V CDR1 and CDR2: DFQATT, SNEGSKA (reference sequence). V gave up 5 bases and J gave up 3 bases; unmatched junction bases: 21.

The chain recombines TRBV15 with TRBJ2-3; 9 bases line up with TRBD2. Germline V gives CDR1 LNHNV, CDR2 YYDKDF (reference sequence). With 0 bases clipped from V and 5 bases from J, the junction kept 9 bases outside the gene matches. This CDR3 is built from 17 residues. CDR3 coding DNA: TGTGCCACCAGCAGAGATGAAGAGGAGCGGGAGGAAGATACGCAGTATTTT. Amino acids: CATSRDEEEREEDTQYF.

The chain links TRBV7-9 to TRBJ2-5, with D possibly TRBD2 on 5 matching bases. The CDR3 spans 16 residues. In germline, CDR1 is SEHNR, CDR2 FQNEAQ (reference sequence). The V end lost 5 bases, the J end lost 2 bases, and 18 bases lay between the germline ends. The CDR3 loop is CASSRRTSDLQETQYF. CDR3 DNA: TGTGCCAGCAGCCGTCGGACTTCGGACTTACAAGAGACCCAGTACTTC.

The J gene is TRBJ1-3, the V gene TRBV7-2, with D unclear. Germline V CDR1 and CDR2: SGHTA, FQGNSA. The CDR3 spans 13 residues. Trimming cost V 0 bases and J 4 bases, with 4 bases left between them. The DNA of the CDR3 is TGTGCCAGCAGCTTAGCGGGGGGAAACACCATATATTTT. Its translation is CASSLAGGNTIYF.

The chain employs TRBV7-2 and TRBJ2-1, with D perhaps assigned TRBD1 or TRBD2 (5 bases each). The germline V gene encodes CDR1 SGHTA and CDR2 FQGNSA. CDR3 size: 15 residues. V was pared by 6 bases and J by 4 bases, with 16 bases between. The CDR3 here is CASRSTGTRYNEQFF. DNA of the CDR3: TGTGCCAGCAGGAGTACCGGGACCCGATACAATGAGCAGTTCTTC. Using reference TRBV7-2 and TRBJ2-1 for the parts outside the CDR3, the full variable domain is GAGVSQSPSNKVTEKGKDVELRCDPISGHTALYWYRQSLGQGLEFLIYFQGNSAPDKSGLPSDRFSAERTGGSVSTLTIQRTQQEDSAVYLCASRSTGTRYNEQFFGPGTRLTVL.

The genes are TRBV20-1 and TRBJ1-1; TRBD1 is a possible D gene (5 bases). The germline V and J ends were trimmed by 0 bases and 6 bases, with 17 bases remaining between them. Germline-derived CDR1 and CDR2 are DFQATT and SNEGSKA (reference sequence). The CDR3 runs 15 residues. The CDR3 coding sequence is TGCAGTGCTAGAGACGAGTCCGAGACGGGGGCTGAAGCTTTCTTT. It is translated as CSARDESETGAEAFF.

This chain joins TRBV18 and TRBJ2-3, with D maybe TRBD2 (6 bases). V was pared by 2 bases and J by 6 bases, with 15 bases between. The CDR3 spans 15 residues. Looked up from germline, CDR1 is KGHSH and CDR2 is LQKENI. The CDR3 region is CASSPTSGRGDTQYF. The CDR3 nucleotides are TGTGCCAGCTCACCAACAAGCGGGCGAGGGGATACGCAGTATTTT.

CDR3 DNA sequence: TGCGCCAGCAGCTTCCGGGACCCCTTTGGGGCTAATGAAAAACTGTTTTTT. This sequence encodes CASSFRDPFGANEKLFF. The V call is TRBV5-1, the J call TRBJ1-4; D might be TRBD1 (5 bases). The V and J ends lost 2 bases and 3 bases respectively, with 17 bases between them. This CDR3 region has 17 residues. Germline loops: CDR1 SGHRS, CDR2 YFSETQ. Together with reference TRBV5-1 and TRBJ1-4, the CDR3 gives the full variable domain: KAGVTQTPRYLIKTRGQQVTLSCSPISGHRSVSWYQQTPGQGLQFLFEYFSETQRNKGNFPGRFSGRQFSNSRSEMNVSTLELGDSALYLCASSFRDPFGANEKLFFGSGTQLSVL.

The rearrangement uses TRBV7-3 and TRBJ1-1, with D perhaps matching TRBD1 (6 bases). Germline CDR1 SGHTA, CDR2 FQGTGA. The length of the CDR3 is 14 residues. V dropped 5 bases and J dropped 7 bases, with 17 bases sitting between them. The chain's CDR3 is CASSPDRLGIEAFF. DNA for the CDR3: TGTGCCAGCAGCCCGGACAGACTCGGGATTGAAGCTTTCTTT.

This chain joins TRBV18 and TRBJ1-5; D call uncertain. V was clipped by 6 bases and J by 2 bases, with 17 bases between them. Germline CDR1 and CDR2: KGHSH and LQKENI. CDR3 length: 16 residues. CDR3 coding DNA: TGTGCCAGCTCCACCGGTAGCCCAGCAGGCAATCAGCCCCAGCATTTT. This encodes CASSTGSPAGNQPQHF.

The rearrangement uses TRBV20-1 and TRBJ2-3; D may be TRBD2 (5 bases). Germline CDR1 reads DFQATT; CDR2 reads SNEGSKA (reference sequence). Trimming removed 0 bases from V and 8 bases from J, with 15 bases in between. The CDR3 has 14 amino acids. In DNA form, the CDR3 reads TGCAGTGCTAGAGATTCGACCCCTCGGGGTACGCAGTATTTT. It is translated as CSARDSTPRGTQYF.

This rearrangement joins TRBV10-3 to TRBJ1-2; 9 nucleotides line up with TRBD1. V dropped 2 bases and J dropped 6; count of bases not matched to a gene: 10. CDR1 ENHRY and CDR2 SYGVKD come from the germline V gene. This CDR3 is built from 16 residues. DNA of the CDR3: TGTGCCATCAGTGAGCAGCAGGGACAGGGTTTGGATGGCTACACCTTC. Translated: CAISEQQGQGLDGYTF.

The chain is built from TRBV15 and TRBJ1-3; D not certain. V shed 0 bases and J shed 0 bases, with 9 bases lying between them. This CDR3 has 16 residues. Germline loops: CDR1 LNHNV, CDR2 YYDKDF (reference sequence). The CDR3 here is CATSRDNRNSGNTIYF. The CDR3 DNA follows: TGTGCCACCAGCAGAGATAACCGGAACTCTGGAAACACCATATATTTT.

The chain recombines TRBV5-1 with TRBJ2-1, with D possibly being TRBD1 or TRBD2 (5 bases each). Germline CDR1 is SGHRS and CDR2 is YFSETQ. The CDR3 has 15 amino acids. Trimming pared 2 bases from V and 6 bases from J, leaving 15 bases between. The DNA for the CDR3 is TGCGCCAGCAGCTTCGGGACCCGAGTGGCCAATGAGCAGTTCTTC. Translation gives CASSFGTRVANEQFF.

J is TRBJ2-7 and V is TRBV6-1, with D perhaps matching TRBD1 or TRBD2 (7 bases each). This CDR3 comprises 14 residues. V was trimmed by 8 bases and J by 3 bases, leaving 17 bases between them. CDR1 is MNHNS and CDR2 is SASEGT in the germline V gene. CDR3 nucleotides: TGTGCCAGCGTTGGAGCGGGACAGCTCTACGAGCAGTACTTC. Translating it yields CASVGAGQLYEQYF.

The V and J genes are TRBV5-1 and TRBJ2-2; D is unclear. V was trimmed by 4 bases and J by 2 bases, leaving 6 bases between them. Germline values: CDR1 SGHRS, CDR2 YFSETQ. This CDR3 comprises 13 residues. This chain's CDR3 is CASSPANTGELFF. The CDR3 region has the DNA TGCGCCAGCAGCCCGGCAAACACCGGGGAGCTGTTTTTT.